This entry lists 26 T cell receptor beta chains sequenced from one sample in a study listed by TCRdb under 2016. Receptor libraries were prepared by RT-PCR. Sequencing instrument: Illumina MiSeq. TCRdb reworked the public reads: Q25 trimming with fastp, MiXCR clone assembly, productive beta chains retained. When rows share a CDR3 protein, they turn into one entry using the most common DNA and genes. This sample holds 550,000 to 750,000 distinct CDR3 sequences; 12% to 15% were observed only once. Jointly, the top ten make up 3.6% of the sample. Material for sequencing was memory CD4+ T cells from blood. Receptor source: a female donor in good health, serving as a healthy control.

The sample holds a few counts of this clonotype. The V call is TRBV19, the J call TRBJ1-1, with 12 bases fitting TRBD1. With V trimmed by 5 bases and J by 7 bases, 5 bases remained unmatched. In germline, CDR1 is LNHDA, CDR2 SQIVND (reference sequence). This CDR3 is built from 14 residues. Here the CDR3 DNA reads TGTGCCAGTAGTTCGGGACAGGGGGCGTTTGAAGCTTTCTTT. Translating it yields CASSSGQGAFEAFF.

This chain links TRBV15 with TRBJ1-6, with 10 bases identical to TRBD1. The CDR3 is made up of 15 amino acids. The V segment lost 5 bases and the J segment 8 bases; nucleotides outside the gene matches: 6. Germline CDR1 is LNHNV and CDR2 is YYDKDF (reference sequence). Written as DNA, the CDR3 is TGTGCCACCAGCCGGACCGGGACAGGGGATTCACCCCTCCACTTT. Encoded protein: CATSRTGTGDSPLHF.

This clonotype was seen a few times. V is TRBV6-2 or TRBV6-3 and J is TRBJ2-1; 8 positions agree with TRBD1. Trimming took 6 bases from V and 6 from J; bases not matched to a gene: 7. The CDR3 has 14 residues. Germline CDR1 is MNHEY and CDR2 is SVGEGT. The CDR3 DNA follows: TGTGCCAGCAGCCCAGGACAGGGTTTCAATGAGCAGTTCTTC. This sequence encodes CASSPGQGFNEQFF.

This clonotype was observed many times. This sequence joins TRBV12-3 or TRBV12-4 and TRBJ2-2; no definite D call. This CDR3 has 14 amino acids. Trimming cost V 1 base and J 5 bases, with 8 bases left between them. CDR3 coding DNA: TGTGCCAGCAGTTTAGTAGGACCAACCGGGGAGCTGTTTTTT. Its translation is CASSLVGPTGELFF.

V usage is TRBV7-3 and J usage is TRBJ2-6; the D gene is possibly TRBD1 (6 bases). The germline CDR1 and CDR2 sequences are SGHTA and FQGTGA. The CDR3 loop spans 16 amino acids. Deletions cut 4 bases from V and 0 bases from J, with 10 bases between. CDR3 protein: CASSSDSYSGANVLTF. The CDR3 DNA follows: TGTGCCAGCAGCTCGGACAGCTACTCTGGGGCCAACGTCCTGACTTTC. The entire variable domain, with the rest obtained from reference TRBV7-3 and TRBJ2-6, is as follows: GAGVSQTPSNKVTEKGKYVELRCDPISGHTALYWYRQSLGQGPEFLIYFQGTGAADDSGLPNDRFFAVRPEGSVSTLKIQRTERGDSAVYLCASSSDSYSGANVLTFGAGSRLTVL.

This clonotype was seen a handful of times. This sequence joins TRBV10-3 and TRBJ2-7; 8 bases fit TRBD2. Trimming removed 4 bases from V and 0 bases from J; junction bases left unmatched: 5. Germline V gene data show CDR1 as ENHRY and CDR2 as SYGVKD. This CDR3 has 15 amino acids. CDR3 sequence (DNA): TGTGCCATCAGTGTGGGGGGGACTAGCTCCTACGAGCAGTACTTC. Protein sequence: CAISVGGTSSYEQYF.

This clonotype was counted ten times or more. The V and J genes are TRBV20-1 and TRBJ1-5, with D tentatively TRBD1 (5 bases). V gave up 6 bases and J gave up 3 bases, with 24 bases separating them. CDR1 is DFQATT and CDR2 is SNEGSKA in the germline V gene (reference sequence). This CDR3 spans 17 amino acids. The CDR3 DNA follows: TGCAGTGCCCCACCGGGAAGGGGTTATGGAGTCAATCAGCCCCAGCATTTT. Its translation is CSAPPGRGYGVNQPQHF.

There are a few counts of this clonotype. V and J are TRBV7-6 and TRBJ2-3; 10 nucleotides align to TRBD2. Per the germline V gene, CDR1 is SGHVS and CDR2 is FNYEAQ. This CDR3 is built from 15 residues. The V gene end was trimmed by 2 bases and the J gene end by 5 bases; junction bases not matched to a gene: 4. CDR3 DNA: TGTGCCAGCAGCTTAAGCGGGGGGGCCGGAGATACGCAGTATTTT. The encoded protein is CASSLSGGAGDTQYF.

The chain recombines TRBV27 with TRBJ1-1, with 7 nucleotides matching TRBD1. CDR3 length equals 15 residues. Germline loops: CDR1 MNHEY, CDR2 SMNVEV (reference sequence). V was clipped by 8 bases and J by 4 bases; unmatched bases: 13. CDR3 loop: CASLDLTGWSTEAFF. In DNA form, the CDR3 reads TGTGCCAGCCTTGACTTGACAGGGTGGAGCACTGAAGCTTTCTTT.

There are a few counts of this clonotype. This sequence joins TRBV6-1 and TRBJ1-5; no definite D call. V was trimmed by 3 bases and J by 5 bases, leaving 14 bases between them. Germline CDR1 and CDR2: MNHNS and SASEGT. CDR3 length: 15 residues. Written as DNA, the CDR3 is TGTGCCAGCAGTGACAATCGGCAGCCGTATCAGCCCCAGCATTTT. Translated: CASSDNRQPYQPQHF.

The rearrangement links TRBV5-5 to TRBJ1-2; tentatively, D is TRBD1 (5 bases). CDR1 SGHKS and CDR2 YYEKEE come from the germline V gene (reference sequence). There are 14 residues in the CDR3. V gave up 5 bases and J gave up 4 bases, with 15 bases separating them. The CDR3 coding sequence is TGTGCCAGCAGGGACCTCGGGACGGCCTATGGCTACACCTTC. This sequence encodes CASRDLGTAYGYTF.

This clonotype came up many times. This chain joins TRBV6-5 and TRBJ2-5; perhaps TRBD2 as D (5 bases). The V gene lost 0 bases and the J gene lost 2 bases, with 10 bases spanning the gap. CDR3 length: 15 residues. Germline V gives CDR1 MNHEY, CDR2 SVGAGI. The CDR3 here is CASSYSYQRQETQYF. The CDR3 DNA reads as TGTGCCAGCAGTTACTCGTATCAGCGGCAAGAGACCCAGTACTTC.

This clonotype has at least ten counts. CDR3 region: CSARPPLWTSLPDTQYF. For the CDR3, the DNA is TGCAGTGCTAGACCTCCTCTTTGGACTAGCCTGCCAGATACGCAGTATTTT. The gene calls are TRBV20-1 and TRBJ2-3; 8 positions agree with TRBD2. Germline V CDR1 and CDR2: DFQATT, SNEGSKA (reference sequence). The trim removed 2 bases at V and 4 bases at J, leaving 14 bases unmatched. The CDR3 loop spans 17 amino acids.

This clonotype appeared a few times. The genes are TRBV5-5 and TRBJ2-3; a weak D match, TRBD2 (6 bases). Trimming took off 3 bases at V and 3 bases at J, with 14 bases between the two ends. CDR3 length: 15 residues. Germline CDR1 and CDR2: SGHKS and YYEKEE (reference sequence). The CDR3 sequence: CASSSSLRETDTQYF. The CDR3 DNA is TGTGCCAGCAGCTCCTCTCTCCGGGAGACAGATACGCAGTATTTT.

This clonotype was observed a few times. The V and J genes are TRBV15 and TRBJ1-2; D call uncertain. Looked up from germline, CDR1 is LNHNV and CDR2 is YYDKDF (reference sequence). This CDR3 has 13 residues. V lost 0 bases and J lost 4, with 6 bases in between. The CDR3 DNA sequence: TGTGCCACCAGCAGAGATGGAGTCTATGGCTACACCTTC. Translated, it gives CATSRDGVYGYTF.

This clonotype was seen only a few times. The chain recombines TRBV18 with TRBJ1-1; no definite D call. Deletions cut 5 bases from V and 7 bases from J, with 11 bases between. CDR1 KGHSH and CDR2 LQKENI come from the germline V gene. The CDR3 loop spans 12 amino acids. DNA of the CDR3: TGTGCCAGCTCAACCCAAGGCTTTGAAGCTTTCTTT. This sequence encodes CASSTQGFEAFF.

The chain links TRBV5-1 to TRBJ1-5, with TRBD1 matching 9 bases. V was pared by 0 bases and J by 7 bases, with 5 bases of the junction left unmatched. CDR1 SGHRS and CDR2 YFSETQ come from the germline V gene. This CDR3 comprises 15 residues. DNA for the CDR3: TGCGCCAGCAGCTTGGAGGGGGACAGGGTACAGCCCCAGCATTTT. This codes for CASSLEGDRVQPQHF.

This clonotype was detected a few times. The CDR3 loop is CATSGPGEGPTGELFF. The DNA of the CDR3 is TGTGCCACCAGTGGCCCCGGAGAGGGACCAACCGGGGAGCTGTTTTTT. The chain has TRBV24-1 and TRBJ2-2; D assignment may be TRBD1 or TRBD2 (5 bases each). This CDR3 spans 16 amino acids. V was pared by 5 bases and J by 5 bases, with 17 bases between. CDR1 is KGHDR and CDR2 is SFDVKD in the germline V gene.

The V gene is TRBV4-2, the J gene TRBJ1-3, with D unclear. Trimming took off 0 bases at V and 11 bases at J, with 8 bases between the two ends. CDR3 length: 12 amino acids. CDR1 and CDR2 from the germline V gene are LGHNA and YNFKEQ. CDR3 bases: TGTGCCAGCAGCCAAGATCTCGACGCCATATATTTT. Amino acid sequence: CASSQDLDAIYF.

This clonotype appeared many times. The rearrangement joins TRBV6-1 to TRBJ2-7; 9 bases fit TRBD1. This CDR3 has 14 residues. Germline-derived CDR1 and CDR2 are MNHNS and SASEGT. V was pared by 6 bases and J by 2 bases, with 5 bases of the junction left unmatched. CDR3 in DNA: TGTGCCAGCAGGGGACAGGGAGTTGCCTACGAGCAGTACTTC. Amino acid sequence: CASRGQGVAYEQYF.

This clonotype was observed a few times. This chain uses TRBV6-5 with TRBJ1-4; D gene uncertain. Germline CDR1 reads MNHEY; CDR2 reads SVGAGI. V was trimmed by 0 bases and J by 3 bases, leaving 11 bases between them. The CDR3 has 16 amino acids. CDR3: CASSYSGRAANEKLFF. CDR3 coding DNA: TGTGCCAGCAGTTACTCTGGCCGGGCAGCTAATGAAAAACTGTTTTTT.

This clonotype has at least ten counts. The chain employs TRBV27 and TRBJ1-5; D gene uncertain. Trimming took 2 bases from V and 7 from J, leaving 9 bases between them. The germline V gene has CDR1 MNHEY and CDR2 SMNVEV (reference sequence). The CDR3 has 13 residues. CDR3 DNA sequence: TGTGCCAGCAGTTTAAACACGGGACAGCCCCAGCATTTT. Its protein is CASSLNTGQPQHF.

A few counts support this clonotype. The chain joins TRBV12-3 or TRBV12-4 to TRBJ2-7; 13 bases fit TRBD2. The J segment lost 3 bases and the V segment lost 6 bases, leaving 11 bases of the junction unmatched. The CDR3 loop spans 17 amino acids. The chain's CDR3 is CASRGTSGTVFNYEQYF. In DNA, the CDR3 is TGTGCCAGCAGGGGGACTAGCGGGACCGTATTTAACTACGAGCAGTACTTC.

This rearrangement joins TRBV7-2 to TRBJ2-3; D uncertain. Germline CDR1 SGHTA, CDR2 FQGNSA. V dropped 3 bases and J dropped 3 bases, with 4 bases sitting between them. The CDR3 has 12 residues. The CDR3 DNA follows: TGTGCCAGCAGCTTTCTAACAGATACGCAGTATTTT. It is translated as CASSFLTDTQYF.

The V call is TRBV20-1, the J call TRBJ2-2; TRBD2 matches at 15 bases. Per germline, CDR1 DFQATT and CDR2 SNEGSKA (reference sequence). V trimming: 3 bases; J trimming: 6 bases; junction bases outside the gene matches: 11. The CDR3 runs to 18 residues. CDR3 loop: CSARANPGLAGGSGELFF. DNA of the CDR3: TGCAGTGCTAGGGCTAACCCGGGACTAGCGGGAGGATCCGGGGAGCTGTTTTTT.

This clonotype was observed a few times. The DNA for the CDR3 is TGTGCCAGCAGATCAGCGGGGCTAGAGACCCAGTACTTC. Its protein product is CASRSAGLETQYF. The J gene is TRBJ2-5, the V gene TRBV12-3 or TRBV12-4; the match to TRBD2 covers 7 bases. The CDR3 length is 13 residues. The J segment lost 4 bases and the V segment lost 6 bases, leaving 5 bases of the junction unmatched.